This T cell receptor (beta chain) was captured by sequencing in a study of Graves' ophthalmopathy and Graves' hyperthyroidism. Under 3 months in duration, the ophthalmopathy in affected donors had moderate-to-severe activity, CAS ≥3 and NOSPECS ≥4. Pregnancy or lactation, uncontrolled infections and other autoimmune diseases were grounds for excluding patients. Clinical symptoms, serum thyroxine, TRAb, thyroid ultrasound and orbital computed tomography were relied on for diagnosis. Scientists amplified the TCR beta CDR3 regions from RNA transcripts. HTBI primers served in a first-round RT-PCR, which a second-round multiplex PCR followed. Each CDR3 protein gets one entry after TCRdb re-called the multiplex PCR reads with MiXCR. The data contain about 200,000 distinct CDR3 sequences, roughly 29% of them singletons. Study-wide findings and caveats: Sensitivity reached 70% to 71% and specificity about 73% when the model predicted ophthalmopathy progression.

In its sample, this clonotype was seen once. Its antigen remains unidentified. The sample comprised peripheral blood. The sequence was obtained from a man aged 50 to 59 with Graves' ophthalmopathy.

CDR3 bases: TGTGCCTGGAGTAGGACAGGGGATGAGCAGTACTTC. Protein: CAWSRTGDEQYF. The V and J genes are TRBV30 and TRBJ2-7; 9 positions agree with TRBD1. V lost 2 bases to trimming and J lost 7 bases; unmatched junction nucleotides: 3. The germline CDR1 and CDR2 sequences are GTSNPN and SVGIG (reference sequence). The CDR3 extends over 12 amino acids.